Listed below are T cell receptor beta chains from one sample, sequenced in a study of CD8 T cells in ankylosing spondylitis. TCRdb ran MiXCR on the 5' RACE reads and lists one entry per CDR3 protein. The table lists about 440,000 distinct CDR3 sequences, approximately 17% of them singletons. Material: blood, either unsorted or a sorted T cell fraction (not recorded which). These receptors were taken from a male donor with ankylosing spondylitis. CDR3s include the opening cysteine and the closing phenylalanine or tryptophan. The D gene is left open where the match is weak. A clone size is listed for some rows: how often the clone was seen (once, few, many), or a class if it is expanded.

j_gene,abundance,d_gene,v_gene,CDR3nt,CDR3aa
TRBJ2-2,NA,NA,TRBV7-2,TGTGCCAGCAGCTCTGAAATTATTGGGGAGCTGTTTTTT,CASSSEIIGELFF
TRBJ1-2,NA,TRBD1,TRBV12-3/TRBV12-4,TGTGCCAGCAGTTATACAGGGGGCGGCTATGGCTACACCTTC,CASSYTGGGYGYTF
TRBJ2-7,NA,TRBD1,TRBV7-3,TGTGCCAGCAGCACAGGGGGAAAAGGTGTACAGTACTTC,CASSTGGKGVQYF
TRBJ2-3,few,TRBD2,TRBV5-6,TGTGCCAGCAGCCCTCCTAGGGGACTAGCGGTAAGCACAGATACGCAGTATTTT,CASSPPRGLAVSTDTQYF
TRBJ1-1,many,TRBD1,TRBV29-1,TGCAGCGTCAAAGGGGGTGTTACAGGGGCGAACACTGAAGCTTTCTTT,CSVKGGVTGANTEAFF
TRBJ1-2,many,NA,TRBV5-1,TGCGCCAGCAGACCGGATGTCCAAAAGGATGGCTACACCTTC,CASRPDVQKDGYTF
TRBJ1-4,few,NA,TRBV5-1,TGCGCCAGCAGCTTGGCCGGAGGGTCGGGTGAAAAACTGTTTTTT,CASSLAGGSGEKLFF
TRBJ1-6,NA,NA,TRBV20-1,TGCAGTGCTAGCCCCCCGGGCCCTGGAGGATCACCCCTCCACTTT,CSASPPGPGGSPLHF
TRBJ2-2,NA,NA,TRBV9,TGTGCCAGCAGCCCCGACGGGGCCGGGGAGCTGTTTTTT,CASSPDGAGELFF
TRBJ1-1,NA,NA,TRBV5-1,TGCGCCAGCAGCCGCCTAGGGGATGACACTGAAGCTTTCTTT,CASSRLGDDTEAFF
TRBJ2-1,few,TRBD2,TRBV9,TGTGCCAGCCCGACCCTTAGCGGGCCCCACTACAATGAGCAGTTCTTC,CASPTLSGPHYNEQFF
TRBJ1-2,NA,NA,TRBV20-1,TGCAGTGCTCGCGGGCAGGGGAACTATGGCTACACCTTC,CSARGQGNYGYTF
TRBJ1-2,few,TRBD1,TRBV9,TGTGCCAGCAGCGCCTGGGACAGGGGCTATGGCTACACCTTC,CASSAWDRGYGYTF
TRBJ2-4,few,TRBD2,TRBV27,TGTGCCAGCAGTGAACTAGCGCCAGAAGCCAAAAACATTCAGTACTTC,CASSELAPEAKNIQYF
TRBJ2-1,few,TRBD2,TRBV24-1,TGTGCCACCAGTGATCCAATAGCGGGAGACCTCAATGAGCAGTTCTTC,CATSDPIAGDLNEQFF
TRBJ2-1,many,TRBD2,TRBV10-3,TGTGCCATCACCGGGACTAGCGGGAGGAGAGGCTCCTACAATGAGCAGTTCTTC,CAITGTSGRRGSYNEQFF
TRBJ2-7,NA,NA,TRBV20-1,TGCAGTGCCACCCCGGGACCTACCTACGAGCAGTACTTC,CSATPGPTYEQYF
TRBJ2-5,few,NA,TRBV7-2,TGTGCCAGCAGCTTAGCGTTCAGCCGAGAGACCCAGTACTTC,CASSLAFSRETQYF
TRBJ2-3,few,TRBD2,TRBV6-5,TGTGCCAGCAGTTACCGACTAGCGGGAGGAGGCGGTACAGATACGCAGTATTTT,CASSYRLAGGGGTDTQYF
TRBJ2-7,few,TRBD2,TRBV7-3,TGTGCCAGCAGCTTAAATGCAGCGGGACTCTACGAGCAGTACTTC,CASSLNAAGLYEQYF
TRBJ2-3,NA,TRBD2,TRBV4-1,TGCGCCAGCAGCCCCCTCAGCACTAGCGGGCAAACAGATACGCAGTATTTT,CASSPLSTSGQTDTQYF
TRBJ2-5,few,NA,TRBV7-9,TGTGCCAGCAGCTTATCTGGCCCTCTCCTGGGGGAGACCCAGTACTTC,CASSLSGPLLGETQYF
TRBJ2-7,few,NA,TRBV12-3/TRBV12-4,TGTGCCAGCAGTTCCAACTTCAACGTTCGCTACGAGCAGTACTTC,CASSSNFNVRYEQYF
TRBJ1-3,NA,NA,TRBV7-9,TGTGCCAGCAGCTTTGGGACATGGGACACCATATATTTT,CASSFGTWDTIYF
TRBJ2-1,many,TRBD2,TRBV5-1,TGCGCCAGCAGCTTGTTGCGGGGGGGCGTAGATGAGCAGTTCTTC,CASSLLRGGVDEQFF
TRBJ1-1,NA,TRBD1,TRBV12-3/TRBV12-4,TGTGCCAGCACCTGGGGACAGGGTTTGGCTTTCTTT,CASTWGQGLAFF
TRBJ1-6,NA,NA,TRBV11-3,TGTGCCAGCAGCTTAGAGGTAGATGGGTCACCCCTCCACTTT,CASSLEVDGSPLHF
TRBJ2-3,NA,NA,TRBV24-1,TGTGCCACCAGTGATTCTACTAGTCTGGCAGATACGCAGTATTTT,CATSDSTSLADTQYF
TRBJ1-1,few,NA,TRBV27,TGTGCCAGCAGTTTGGACCGACGGACGGGAGCTTTCTTT,CASSLDRRTGAFF
TRBJ2-2,NA,NA,TRBV7-2,TGTGCCAGCAGCTTAGACCCAGGGGCGGTACAAGGGGAGCTGTTTTTT,CASSLDPGAVQGELFF
TRBJ2-3,many,TRBD1,TRBV29-1,TGCAGCGTGGGGACAGGGACAGATACGCAGTATTTT,CSVGTGTDTQYF
TRBJ2-7,few,TRBD2,TRBV20-1,TGCAGTGCGAACGAGGCTAGCGGATACGAGCAGTACTTC,CSANEASGYEQYF
TRBJ1-1,few,NA,TRBV2,TGTGCCAGCAGTGAAGTAAGTTTGGGGTTCGGCACTGAAGCTTTCTTT,CASSEVSLGFGTEAFF
TRBJ2-3,NA,NA,TRBV20-1,TGCAGTGCTAGAGATAGGAAGTGGCTAGCGAGTGATACGCAGTATTTT,CSARDRKWLASDTQYF
TRBJ2-1,NA,TRBD2,TRBV9,TGTGCCAGCAGCGCCAGACTAGCGGGCTACAATGAGCAGTTCTTC,CASSARLAGYNEQFF
TRBJ2-2,NA,NA,TRBV9,TGTGCCAGCAGCGTAGACGGGGTCGGGGAGCTGTTTTTT,CASSVDGVGELFF
TRBJ2-1,NA,TRBD2,TRBV7-2,TGTGCCAGCAGCTACCCGGGACTAGCGGGAGTATTCGAGCAGTTCTTC,CASSYPGLAGVFEQFF
TRBJ1-3,NA,NA,TRBV24-1,TGTGCCACCAGTGATTCGAGCTCTGGAAACACCATATATTTT,CATSDSSSGNTIYF
TRBJ2-5,few,NA,TRBV7-9,TGTGCCAGCAGCCTCTCCCCGAAAGAGACCCAGTACTTC,CASSLSPKETQYF
TRBJ2-1,NA,NA,TRBV7-3,TGTGCCAGCAGCCCCACAGGGAGTCGGGAGCAGTTCTTC,CASSPTGSREQFF
TRBJ2-7,NA,NA,TRBV10-3,TGTGCCGTTTCACCGTTGGGAGACGAGCAGTACTTC,CAVSPLGDEQYF
TRBJ2-1,NA,TRBD2,TRBV20-1,TGCAGTGCTAGGAGCGGGAGGGCGAGCTCCTACAATGAGCAGTTCTTC,CSARSGRASSYNEQFF
TRBJ1-5,NA,TRBD1,TRBV20-1,TGCAGTGCTAGGGGACAGGGCCCTGGGCCCCAGCATTTT,CSARGQGPGPQHF
TRBJ1-2,few,TRBD1,TRBV3-1,TGTGCCAGCAGCCAACTCCAGGGGGCGGGTGGCTACACCTTC,CASSQLQGAGGYTF
TRBJ1-1,many,TRBD1,TRBV12-3/TRBV12-4,TGTGCCAGCAGTTTGGGCAGGGGGCCGGATGAAGCTTTCTTT,CASSLGRGPDEAFF
TRBJ2-1,NA,TRBD2,TRBV4-2,TGTGCCAGCAGCCTAGACCTTAGCGGGAGCTATGAGCAGTTCTTC,CASSLDLSGSYEQFF
TRBJ1-1,many,NA,TRBV12-3/TRBV12-4,TGTGCCAGCAGCCCCTGGGACGGAGCACAAGCTTTCTTT,CASSPWDGAQAFF
TRBJ2-3,many,NA,TRBV12-3/TRBV12-4,TGTGCCAGCAGTTTTGACGGCTACACAGATACGCAGTATTTT,CASSFDGYTDTQYF
TRBJ2-1,many,NA,TRBV18,TGTGCCAGCTCACCACGGGATGAGCAGTTCTTC,CASSPRDEQFF
TRBJ2-7,few,NA,TRBV20-1,TGCAGTGCTAGGGGGGACACCGCGTACAGGCCGTACTTC,CSARGDTAYRPYF
TRBJ1-6,NA,TRBD1,TRBV6-5,TGTGCCAGCAGTTCCCGGACAGGTAGCTCCTATAATTCACCCCTCCACTTT,CASSSRTGSSYNSPLHF
TRBJ2-7,NA,NA,TRBV2,TGTGCCAGCAGTAGTGGGATTCGAGCGGCTACCTCCTACGAGCAGTACTTC,CASSSGIRAATSYEQYF
TRBJ2-3,NA,NA,TRBV5-1,TGCGCCAGCAGCTTGGGACCAGTCGAAGATACGCAGTATTTT,CASSLGPVEDTQYF
TRBJ1-1,few,NA,TRBV12-3/TRBV12-4,TGTGCCAGCAGTCCACAGGGAACGACCACTGAAGCTTTCTTT,CASSPQGTTTEAFF
TRBJ2-3,few,NA,TRBV20-1,TGCAGTGCGGTTGGGAGCGCAGATACGCAGTATTTT,CSAVGSADTQYF
TRBJ2-7,few,TRBD2,TRBV5-1,TGCGCCAGCAGCTTGGCCGGGGAGGGCCGCGAGCAGTACTTC,CASSLAGEGREQYF